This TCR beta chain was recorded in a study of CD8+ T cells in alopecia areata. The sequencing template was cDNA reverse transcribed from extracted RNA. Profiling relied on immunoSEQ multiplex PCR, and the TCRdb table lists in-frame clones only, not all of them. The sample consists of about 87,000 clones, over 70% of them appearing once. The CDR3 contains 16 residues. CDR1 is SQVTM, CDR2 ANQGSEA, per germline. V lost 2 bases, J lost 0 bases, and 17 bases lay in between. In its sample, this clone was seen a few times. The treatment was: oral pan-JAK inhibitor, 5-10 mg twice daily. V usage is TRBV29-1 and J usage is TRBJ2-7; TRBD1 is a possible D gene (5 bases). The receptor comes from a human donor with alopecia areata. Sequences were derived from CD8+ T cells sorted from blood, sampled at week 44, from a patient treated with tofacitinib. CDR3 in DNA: TGCAGCGTTGAATTTGTTGTGGCAGGGTCCTCCTACGAGCAGTACTTC. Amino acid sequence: CSVEFVVAGSSYEQYF.